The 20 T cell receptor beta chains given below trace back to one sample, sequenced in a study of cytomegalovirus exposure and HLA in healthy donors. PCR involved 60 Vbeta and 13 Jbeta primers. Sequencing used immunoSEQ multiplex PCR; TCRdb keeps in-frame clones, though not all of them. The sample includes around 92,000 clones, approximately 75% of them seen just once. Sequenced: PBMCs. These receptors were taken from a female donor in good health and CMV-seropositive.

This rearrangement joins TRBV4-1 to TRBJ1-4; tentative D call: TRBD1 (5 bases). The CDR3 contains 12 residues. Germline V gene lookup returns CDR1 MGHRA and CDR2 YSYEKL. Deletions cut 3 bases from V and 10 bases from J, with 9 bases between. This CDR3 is CASSHLQGKLFF. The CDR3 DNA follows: TGCGCCAGCAGCCACCTTCAGGGAAAACTGTTTTTT.

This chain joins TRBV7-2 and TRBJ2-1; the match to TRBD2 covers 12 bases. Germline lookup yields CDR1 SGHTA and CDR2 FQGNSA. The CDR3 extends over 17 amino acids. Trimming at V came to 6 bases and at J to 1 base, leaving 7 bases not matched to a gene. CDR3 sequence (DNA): TGTGCCAGCAGACCCGGGACTAGCGGGCCGTCCTACAATGAGCAGTTCTTC. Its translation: CASRPGTSGPSYNEQFF.

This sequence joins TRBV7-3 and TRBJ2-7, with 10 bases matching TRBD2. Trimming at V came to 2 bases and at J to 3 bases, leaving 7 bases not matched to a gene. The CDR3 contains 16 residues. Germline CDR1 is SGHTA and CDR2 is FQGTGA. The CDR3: CASSLGPAGGGYEQYF. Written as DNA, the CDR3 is TGTGCCAGCAGCTTAGGGCCAGCGGGAGGGGGCTACGAGCAGTACTTC.

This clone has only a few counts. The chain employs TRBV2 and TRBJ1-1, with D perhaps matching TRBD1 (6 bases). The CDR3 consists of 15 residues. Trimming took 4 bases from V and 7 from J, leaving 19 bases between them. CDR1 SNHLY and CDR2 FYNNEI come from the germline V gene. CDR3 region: CASSGGTRSIGEAFF. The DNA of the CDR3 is TGTGCCAGCAGTGGGGGGACACGATCCATAGGTGAAGCTTTCTTT.

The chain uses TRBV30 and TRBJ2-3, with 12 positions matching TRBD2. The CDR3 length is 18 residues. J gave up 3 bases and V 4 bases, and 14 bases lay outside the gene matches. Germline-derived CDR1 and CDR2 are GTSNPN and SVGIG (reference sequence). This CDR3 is CAWKPGLAGSRQTDTQYF. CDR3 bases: TGTGCCTGGAAGCCGGGACTAGCGGGTTCCCGCCAGACAGATACGCAGTATTTT.

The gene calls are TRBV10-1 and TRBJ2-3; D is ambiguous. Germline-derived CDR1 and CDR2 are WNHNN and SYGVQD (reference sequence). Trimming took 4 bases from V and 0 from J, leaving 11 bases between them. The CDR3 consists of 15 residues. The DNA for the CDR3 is TGCGCCAGCAGTGTGGGCCCCAGGAGCACAGATACGCAGTATTTT. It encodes CASSVGPRSTDTQYF.

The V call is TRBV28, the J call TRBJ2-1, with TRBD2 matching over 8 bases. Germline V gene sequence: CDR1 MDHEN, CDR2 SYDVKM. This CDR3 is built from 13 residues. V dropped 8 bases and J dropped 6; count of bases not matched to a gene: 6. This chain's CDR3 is CASQAGALNEQFF. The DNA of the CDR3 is TGTGCCAGCCAAGCGGGGGCCCTCAATGAGCAGTTCTTC.

The CDR3 is CASSQKGNSGLPQYF. The CDR3 DNA is TGTGCCAGCAGCCAGAAAGGGAATAGCGGGCTACCGCAGTATTTT. The genes are TRBV4-2 and TRBJ2-3; 7 nucleotides match TRBD2. The trim removed 3 bases at V and 10 bases at J, leaving 13 bases unmatched. The germline gives CDR1 LGHNA, CDR2 YNFKEQ. This CDR3 has 15 amino acids.

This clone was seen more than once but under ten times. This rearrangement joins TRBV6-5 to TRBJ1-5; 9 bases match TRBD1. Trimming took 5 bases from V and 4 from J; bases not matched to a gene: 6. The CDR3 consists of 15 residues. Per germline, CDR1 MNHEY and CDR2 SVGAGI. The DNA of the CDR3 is TGTGCCAGCAGTCTTACAGGGGGCGGGAATCAGCCCCAGCATTTT. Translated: CASSLTGGGNQPQHF.

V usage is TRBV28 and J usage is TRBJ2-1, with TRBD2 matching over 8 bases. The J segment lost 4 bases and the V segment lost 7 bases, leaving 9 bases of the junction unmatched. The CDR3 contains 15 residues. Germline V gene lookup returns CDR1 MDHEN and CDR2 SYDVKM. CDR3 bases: TGTGCCAGCATTCCTATTAGCGGGGATTACAATGAGCAGTTCTTC. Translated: CASIPISGDYNEQFF.

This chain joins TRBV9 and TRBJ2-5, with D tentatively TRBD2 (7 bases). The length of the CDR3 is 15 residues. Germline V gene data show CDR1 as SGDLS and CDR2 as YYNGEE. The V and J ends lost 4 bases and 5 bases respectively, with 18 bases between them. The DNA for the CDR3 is TGTGCCAGCAGCCCCATGAGGGGGGGGCAGGAGACCCAGTACTTC. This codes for CASSPMRGGQETQYF.

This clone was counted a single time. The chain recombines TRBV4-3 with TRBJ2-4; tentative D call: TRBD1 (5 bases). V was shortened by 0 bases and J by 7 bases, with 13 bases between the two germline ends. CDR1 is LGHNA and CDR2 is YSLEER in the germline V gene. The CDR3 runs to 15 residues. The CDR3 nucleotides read TGCGCCAGCAGCCAAGATCCAGGGTACGGCAACATTCAGTACTTC. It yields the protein CASSQDPGYGNIQYF.

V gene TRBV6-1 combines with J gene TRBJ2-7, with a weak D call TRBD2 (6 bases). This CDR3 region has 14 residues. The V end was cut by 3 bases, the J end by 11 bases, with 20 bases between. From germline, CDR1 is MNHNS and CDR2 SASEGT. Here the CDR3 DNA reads TGTGCCAGCAGTGATCATCAGGGAGTGGGGAGGAAGTACTTC. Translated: CASSDHQGVGRKYF.

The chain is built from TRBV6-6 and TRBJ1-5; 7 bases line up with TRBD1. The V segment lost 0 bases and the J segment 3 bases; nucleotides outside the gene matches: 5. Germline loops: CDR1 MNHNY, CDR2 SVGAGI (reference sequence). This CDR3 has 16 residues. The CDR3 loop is CASSYSGGQSNQPQHF. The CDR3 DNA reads TGTGCCAGCAGTTACTCCGGGGGACAGTCCAATCAGCCCCAGCATTTT.

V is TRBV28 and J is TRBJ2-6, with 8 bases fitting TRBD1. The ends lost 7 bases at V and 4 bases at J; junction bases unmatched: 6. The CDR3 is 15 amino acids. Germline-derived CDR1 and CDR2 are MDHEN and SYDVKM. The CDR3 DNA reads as TGTGCCAGCACTCAGGGGGCGGACGGGGCCAACGTCCTGACTTTC. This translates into CASTQGADGANVLTF. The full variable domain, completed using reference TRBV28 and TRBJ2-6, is DVKVTQSSRYLVKRTGEKVFLECVQDMDHENMFWYRQDPGLGLRLIYFSYDVKMKEKGDIPEGYSVSREKKERFSLILESASTNQTSMYLCASTQGADGANVLTFGAGSRLTVL.

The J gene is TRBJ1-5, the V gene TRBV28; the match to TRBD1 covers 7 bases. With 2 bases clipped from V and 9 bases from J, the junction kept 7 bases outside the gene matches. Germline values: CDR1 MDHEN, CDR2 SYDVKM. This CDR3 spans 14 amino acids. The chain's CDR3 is CASSLDRVWGPQHF. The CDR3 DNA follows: TGTGCCAGCAGTTTAGACAGGGTGTGGGGGCCCCAGCATTTT. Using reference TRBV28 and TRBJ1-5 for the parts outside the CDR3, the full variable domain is DVKVTQSSRYLVKRTGEKVFLECVQDMDHENMFWYRQDPGLGLRLIYFSYDVKMKEKGDIPEGYSVSREKKERFSLILESASTNQTSMYLCASSLDRVWGPQHFGDGTRLSIL.

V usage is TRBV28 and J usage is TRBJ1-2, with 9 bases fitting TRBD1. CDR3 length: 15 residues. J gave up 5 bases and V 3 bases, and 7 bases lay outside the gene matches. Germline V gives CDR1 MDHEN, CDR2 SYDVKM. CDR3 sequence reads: CASSFRDRATYGYTF. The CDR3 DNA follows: TGTGCCAGCAGTTTTAGGGACAGGGCTACGTATGGCTACACCTTC.

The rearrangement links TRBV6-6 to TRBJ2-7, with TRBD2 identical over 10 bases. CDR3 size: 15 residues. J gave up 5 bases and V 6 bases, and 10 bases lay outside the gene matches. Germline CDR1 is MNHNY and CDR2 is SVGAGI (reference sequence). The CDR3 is CASRPSSGSSDEQYF. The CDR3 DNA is TGTGCCAGCAGGCCTTCTAGCGGGAGTTCGGACGAGCAGTACTTC.

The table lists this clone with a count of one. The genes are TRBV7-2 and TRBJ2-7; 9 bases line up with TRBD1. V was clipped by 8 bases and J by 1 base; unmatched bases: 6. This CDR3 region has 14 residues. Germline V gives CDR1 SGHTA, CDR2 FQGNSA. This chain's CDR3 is CASGATGGSYEQYF. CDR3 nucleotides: TGTGCCAGCGGGGCGACAGGGGGGTCCTACGAGCAGTACTTC.

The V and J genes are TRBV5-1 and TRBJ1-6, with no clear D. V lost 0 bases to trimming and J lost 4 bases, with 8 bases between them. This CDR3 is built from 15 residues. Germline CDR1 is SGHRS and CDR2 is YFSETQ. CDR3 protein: CASSLGTVYNSPLHF. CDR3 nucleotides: TGCGCCAGCAGCTTGGGTACGGTTTATAATTCACCCCTCCACTTT.